The rows below give T cell receptor beta chains drawn from one sample of a study of blood T cell repertoires in COVID-19. Clones were sequenced by immunoSEQ multiplex PCR, and TCRdb holds only the in-frame ones, with some missing. This sample has about 170,000 clones, with around four fifths found just once. What was sequenced was peripheral blood. The source of these receptors is a woman older than 75 with acute or convalescent COVID-19. Each CDR3 is given with its conserved first and last residue. The order of the fields is clone size, J gene, D gene, V gene, CDR3 protein, CDR3 DNA. The D gene is left open where the match is weak. Size tells how often a clone was seen (once, few, many) or the class of an expanded clone, and some rows leave it out.

abundance: -
j_gene: TRBJ2-5
d_gene: TRBD2
v_gene: TRBV9
CDR3aa: CASSVASGGETQYF
CDR3nt: TGTGCCAGCAGCGTAGCTAGCGGGGGAGAGACCCAGTACTTC

abundance: many
j_gene: TRBJ2-7
d_gene: -
v_gene: TRBV3-1/TRBV3-2
CDR3aa: CASSQDPGRDSSYEQYF
CDR3nt: TGTGCCAGCAGCCAAGATCCAGGGCGGGACAGCTCCTACGAGCAGTACTTC

abundance: -
j_gene: TRBJ1-4
d_gene: TRBD1
v_gene: TRBV10-3
CDR3aa: CASRDRDYEKLFF
CDR3nt: TGTGCCAGCCGGGACAGGGACTATGAAAAACTGTTTTTT

abundance: -
j_gene: TRBJ2-7
d_gene: TRBD1
v_gene: TRBV7-2
CDR3aa: CASSWIPGQGFEQYF
CDR3nt: TGTGCCAGCAGCTGGATCCCGGGACAGGGGTTTGAGCAGTACTTC

abundance: -
j_gene: TRBJ1-1
d_gene: -
v_gene: TRBV5-1
CDR3aa: CASSPGGNTEAFF
CDR3nt: TGCGCCAGCAGCCCGGGAGGGAACACTGAAGCTTTCTTT

abundance: -
j_gene: TRBJ1-6
d_gene: TRBD1
v_gene: TRBV3-1/TRBV3-2
CDR3aa: CASSLRQGGNSPLHF
CDR3nt: TGTGCCAGCAGCCTCAGACAGGGGGGGAATTCACCCCTCCACTTT

abundance: few
j_gene: TRBJ1-1
d_gene: -
v_gene: TRBV6-5
CDR3aa: CASSRGFGSEAFF
CDR3nt: TGTGCCAGCTCAAGAGGCTTCGGCTCTGAAGCTTTCTTT

abundance: -
j_gene: TRBJ2-7
d_gene: TRBD1
v_gene: TRBV13
CDR3aa: CASSVQGWSYEQYF
CDR3nt: TGTGCCAGCAGCGTACAGGGGTGGTCCTACGAGCAGTACTTC

abundance: -
j_gene: TRBJ2-1
d_gene: TRBD2
v_gene: TRBV12-5
CDR3aa: CASGLTPGGGPSEQFF
CDR3nt: TGTGCTAGTGGTTTAACCCCTGGGGGAGGGCCAAGTGAGCAGTTCTTC

abundance: few
j_gene: TRBJ1-3
d_gene: -
v_gene: TRBV3-1/TRBV3-2
CDR3aa: CASSSQKTVSGNTIYF
CDR3nt: TGTGCCAGCAGCTCCCAAAAGACAGTCTCTGGAAACACCATATATTTT

abundance: few
j_gene: TRBJ2-7
d_gene: -
v_gene: TRBV7-8
CDR3aa: CASSLAPRGDEQYF
CDR3nt: TGTGCCAGCAGCTTAGCTCCCAGGGGCGACGAGCAGTACTTC

abundance: -
j_gene: TRBJ1-1
d_gene: -
v_gene: TRBV30
CDR3aa: CAWSVSLGDTEAFF
CDR3nt: TGTGCCTGGAGTGTATCGTTAGGGGACACTGAAGCTTTCTTT

abundance: -
j_gene: TRBJ2-1
d_gene: -
v_gene: TRBV12-3/TRBV12-4
CDR3aa: CASSLSGDNEQFF
CDR3nt: TGTGCCAGCAGCCTCAGCGGTGACAATGAGCAGTTCTTC

abundance: once
j_gene: TRBJ1-3
d_gene: -
v_gene: TRBV7-9
CDR3aa: CASSLGALSGNTIYF
CDR3nt: TGTGCCAGCAGCTTGGGGGCCCTCTCTGGAAACACCATATATTTT

abundance: few
j_gene: TRBJ1-5
d_gene: -
v_gene: TRBV24-1
CDR3aa: CATGHAPGVSNQPQHF
CDR3nt: TGTGCCACCGGACATGCCCCAGGGGTGAGCAATCAGCCCCAGCATTTT

abundance: -
j_gene: TRBJ2-3
d_gene: TRBD2
v_gene: TRBV5-1
CDR3aa: CASSLGLAGGTDTQYF
CDR3nt: TGCGCCAGCAGCTTGGGTCTAGCGGGGGGCACAGATACGCAGTATTTT

abundance: -
j_gene: TRBJ2-7
d_gene: -
v_gene: TRBV5-4
CDR3aa: CASSFEGYEQYF
CDR3nt: TGTGCCAGCAGCTTTGAGGGCTACGAGCAGTACTTC

abundance: few
j_gene: TRBJ1-1
d_gene: TRBD1
v_gene: TRBV19
CDR3aa: CASSRREGQYRFGTEAFF
CDR3nt: TGTGCCAGTAGTAGACGAGAGGGACAGTATAGGTTCGGCACTGAAGCTTTCTTT

abundance: -
j_gene: TRBJ2-1
d_gene: TRBD2
v_gene: TRBV29-1
CDR3aa: CSVRTSGGTNEQFF
CDR3nt: TGCAGCGTCCGGACTAGCGGGGGGACCAATGAGCAGTTCTTC

abundance: -
j_gene: TRBJ2-1
d_gene: TRBD2
v_gene: TRBV5-1
CDR3aa: CASSPRLAGDGNEQFF
CDR3nt: TGCGCCAGCAGCCCGAGACTAGCGGGGGACGGCAATGAGCAGTTCTTC

abundance: -
j_gene: TRBJ2-1
d_gene: TRBD2
v_gene: TRBV7-2
CDR3aa: CASSLSRGANYNEQFF
CDR3nt: TGTGCCAGCAGCTTATCGCGGGGGGCCAACTACAATGAGCAGTTCTTC

abundance: -
j_gene: TRBJ2-2
d_gene: TRBD1
v_gene: TRBV19
CDR3aa: CASSSPGQGASGELFF
CDR3nt: TGTGCCAGTAGCTCACCGGGACAGGGTGCTTCCGGGGAGCTGTTTTTT

abundance: -
j_gene: TRBJ2-7
d_gene: TRBD1
v_gene: TRBV4-1
CDR3aa: CASSTRTGSREQYF
CDR3nt: TGCGCCAGCAGCACTCGGACAGGTTCGCGGGAGCAGTACTTC

abundance: -
j_gene: TRBJ1-2
d_gene: TRBD1
v_gene: TRBV6-2/TRBV6-3
CDR3aa: CASSFTQGAPSGGYTF
CDR3nt: TGTGCCAGCAGCTTTACCCAGGGGGCCCCCAGTGGGGGCTACACCTTC

abundance: once
j_gene: TRBJ1-2
d_gene: -
v_gene: TRBV6-1
CDR3aa: CASSEGGTYGYTF
CDR3nt: TGTGCCAGCAGTGAGGGGGGGACCTATGGCTACACCTTC

abundance: -
j_gene: TRBJ2-7
d_gene: -
v_gene: TRBV3-1/TRBV3-2
CDR3aa: CASSQGLVGTTYEQYF
CDR3nt: TGTGCCAGCAGCCAAGGACTAGTGGGAACGACCTACGAGCAGTACTTC

abundance: -
j_gene: TRBJ1-2
d_gene: TRBD1
v_gene: TRBV5-1
CDR3aa: CASSLAGEGGGLGGYTF
CDR3nt: TGCGCCAGCAGCTTGGCGGGGGAAGGGGGCGGCCTCGGGGGCTACACCTTC

abundance: -
j_gene: TRBJ2-1
d_gene: TRBD2
v_gene: TRBV11-2
CDR3aa: CASSLRSSGIGGNEQFF
CDR3nt: TGTGCCAGCAGCTTAAGGAGCAGCGGGATTGGGGGAAATGAGCAGTTCTTC